This T cell receptor (beta chain) was sequenced in a study of T cells of healthy individuals. The V gene's germline CDR1 is LGHNT and CDR2 FRNRAP. V was shortened by 6 bases and J by 11 bases, with 13 bases between the two germline ends. The CDR3 runs 11 residues. MiXCR, applied by TCRdb to the 5' RACE reads, yields one record per CDR3 protein. The sample shows around 98,000 distinct CDR3 sequences, about 16% of them seen only once. The TCR sequence derives from a human donor in good health. The V gene is TRBV12-5, the J gene TRBJ1-1, with D possibly matching TRBD1 (6 bases). The chain's CDR3 is CASGLGGSAFF. The CDR3 coding sequence is TGTGCTAGTGGCCTAGGGGGGTCGGCTTTCTTT.